These T cell receptor beta chains were read from a single sample in a study of long-term antiretroviral therapy in people with HIV. The assay was immunoSEQ multiplex PCR, and TCRdb's table has in-frame clones only and misses some. Among 30,000 to 40,000 clones listed, 70% to 90% were seen once. The material was unsorted PBMCs, obtained just before starting antiretroviral therapy. The receptors derive from a young woman with HIV. The CDR3 runs from the conserved cysteine through the conserved F or W. Fields, in order: J gene, clone size, V gene, D gene, CDR3 DNA, CDR3 protein. The D gene is left open where the match is weak. The size field is filled for only some rows; it gives once, few, many or a size class.

j_call: TRBJ2-7
clone_size: NA
v_call: TRBV6-6
d_call: NA
cdr3_nt: TGTGCCAGCAGTCAGGCAACAGGGAAGGGCGAGCAGTACTTC
cdr3_aa: CASSQATGKGEQYF

j_call: TRBJ1-2
clone_size: NA
v_call: TRBV6-5
d_call: NA
cdr3_nt: TGTGCCAGCAGCCGTGACAGCTATGGCTACACCTTC
cdr3_aa: CASSRDSYGYTF

j_call: TRBJ2-5
clone_size: NA
v_call: TRBV27
d_call: NA
cdr3_nt: TGTGCCAGCAGCCCGGACACTCAAGAGACCCAGTACTTC
cdr3_aa: CASSPDTQETQYF

j_call: TRBJ2-1
clone_size: NA
v_call: TRBV28
d_call: NA
cdr3_nt: TGTGCCAGCAGGACTAGTTTAGCGGACAATGAGCAGTTCTTC
cdr3_aa: CASRTSLADNEQFF

j_call: TRBJ2-7
clone_size: few
v_call: TRBV18
d_call: TRBD1
cdr3_nt: TGTGCCAGCTCACTAGGACAGGGGCCCTACGAGCAGTACTTC
cdr3_aa: CASSLGQGPYEQYF

j_call: TRBJ2-2
clone_size: NA
v_call: TRBV7-8
d_call: NA
cdr3_nt: TGTGCCAGCAGCTCCACTCCCCGAGGGGAGCTGTTTTTT
cdr3_aa: CASSSTPRGELFF

j_call: TRBJ2-2
clone_size: NA
v_call: TRBV29-1
d_call: NA
cdr3_nt: TGCAGCGTCTCACTCACCGGGGAGCTGTTTTTT
cdr3_aa: CSVSLTGELFF

j_call: TRBJ2-5
clone_size: once
v_call: TRBV10-3
d_call: TRBD2
cdr3_nt: TGTGCCATCGCGGGAGGCGCCCGGGAGACCCAGTACTTC
cdr3_aa: CAIAGGARETQYF

j_call: TRBJ1-2
clone_size: NA
v_call: TRBV19
d_call: TRBD1
cdr3_nt: TGTGCCAGTAGTCCGAACCCCACGGGACAGGCTCCGCGGTATGGCTACACCTTC
cdr3_aa: CASSPNPTGQAPRYGYTF

j_call: TRBJ1-2
clone_size: NA
v_call: TRBV4-1
d_call: NA
cdr3_nt: TGCGCCAGCAGCCAAGATCGTAACAGGGAGCGGGTCTGGCTACACTTC
cdr3_aa: CASSQDRNRERVWLHF

j_call: TRBJ2-1
clone_size: NA
v_call: TRBV6-1
d_call: TRBD2
cdr3_nt: TGTGCCAGCAGTGCGGGACTAGCGGGATCGGGGCTCTACAATGAGCAGTTCTTC
cdr3_aa: CASSAGLAGSGLYNEQFF

j_call: TRBJ2-3
clone_size: NA
v_call: TRBV19
d_call: TRBD2
cdr3_nt: TGTGCCAGTAGTCCCAGGCTAGCGGAAGATACGCAGTATTTT
cdr3_aa: CASSPRLAEDTQYF

j_call: TRBJ1-4
clone_size: NA
v_call: TRBV9
d_call: NA
cdr3_nt: TGTGCCAGCAGCTTTGGGGGGGATAATGAAAAACTGTTTTTT
cdr3_aa: CASSFGGDNEKLFF

j_call: TRBJ1-4
clone_size: medium-sized
v_call: TRBV6-6
d_call: TRBD1
cdr3_nt: TGTGCCAGCAGCGGGGACAGCCTAAATGAAAAACTGTTTTTT
cdr3_aa: CASSGDSLNEKLFF

j_call: TRBJ2-7
clone_size: NA
v_call: TRBV27
d_call: TRBD1
cdr3_nt: TGTGCCAGCAGTTTGGGGGGACAGGGTGCGACCTACGAGCAGTACTTC
cdr3_aa: CASSLGGQGATYEQYF

j_call: TRBJ2-5
clone_size: NA
v_call: TRBV6-1
d_call: NA
cdr3_nt: TGTGCCTGCTGGGAGGAGGACGGGTACCAAGAGACCCAGTACTTC
cdr3_aa: CACWEEDGYQETQYF

j_call: TRBJ2-7
clone_size: NA
v_call: TRBV6-1
d_call: TRBD1
cdr3_nt: TGTGCCAGCAGTGGGTACGGACAGGGCTACGAGCAGTACTTC
cdr3_aa: CASSGYGQGYEQYF

j_call: TRBJ2-3
clone_size: NA
v_call: TRBV7-9
d_call: TRBD1
cdr3_nt: TGTGCCAGCAGCACCCGCCAGGGGGCATTTGAAGATACGCAGTATTTT
cdr3_aa: CASSTRQGAFEDTQYF

j_call: TRBJ2-4
clone_size: NA
v_call: TRBV7-9
d_call: NA
cdr3_nt: TGTGCCAGCAGCTTAGGTAGCCTGCTAGCCAAAAACATTCAGTACTTC
cdr3_aa: CASSLGSLLAKNIQYF

j_call: TRBJ2-7
clone_size: NA
v_call: TRBV11-2
d_call: NA
cdr3_nt: TGTGCCAGCAGCTTAGTTGCAGGGGCTTCCTACGAGCAGTACTTC
cdr3_aa: CASSLVAGASYEQYF

j_call: TRBJ2-7
clone_size: NA
v_call: TRBV7-9
d_call: TRBD2
cdr3_nt: TGTGCCAGCAGCTTATCGACTAGCGGGAGCTCCCTTGAGCAGTACTTC
cdr3_aa: CASSLSTSGSSLEQYF

j_call: TRBJ2-7
clone_size: once
v_call: TRBV27
d_call: NA
cdr3_nt: TGTGCCAGCAGTATCGGACAACACGGGTACGAGCAGTACTTC
cdr3_aa: CASSIGQHGYEQYF

j_call: TRBJ1-4
clone_size: NA
v_call: TRBV28
d_call: NA
cdr3_nt: TGTGCCAGCAGTTTAAATTGGGCCCGGGGACTGTTTTTT
cdr3_aa: CASSLNWARGLFF

j_call: TRBJ2-5
clone_size: NA
v_call: TRBV11-2
d_call: NA
cdr3_nt: TGTGCCAGCAGCTTAGGCTCAGAGACCCAGTACTTC
cdr3_aa: CASSLGSETQYF

j_call: TRBJ2-5
clone_size: NA
v_call: TRBV7-9
d_call: NA
cdr3_nt: TGTGCCAGCAGCTTCAGAAAGAGGAGGACACAAGAGACCCAGTACTTC
cdr3_aa: CASSFRKRRTQETQYF

j_call: TRBJ2-5
clone_size: once
v_call: TRBV7-7
d_call: TRBD2
cdr3_nt: TGTGCTAGCAGCTTAGGCGGGAGGGGAGAGACCCAGTACTTC
cdr3_aa: CASSLGGRGETQYF

j_call: TRBJ2-7
clone_size: NA
v_call: TRBV29-1
d_call: NA
cdr3_nt: TGCAGCGTTCACACCGGGACCTTGTCCTACGAGCAGTACTTC
cdr3_aa: CSVHTGTLSYEQYF

j_call: TRBJ1-1
clone_size: NA
v_call: TRBV5-1
d_call: NA
cdr3_nt: TGCGCCAGCAGCAAACTTAGTGGAGGGGCCCTTCACACTGAAGCTTTCTTT
cdr3_aa: CASSKLSGGALHTEAFF

j_call: TRBJ2-3
clone_size: NA
v_call: TRBV28
d_call: TRBD1
cdr3_nt: TGTGCCAGCAGCCTGACAGGGGTGGTAGATACGCAGTATTTT
cdr3_aa: CASSLTGVVDTQYF

j_call: TRBJ1-2
clone_size: NA
v_call: TRBV28
d_call: NA
cdr3_nt: TGTGCCAGCAGTTTGGGGGGCGTTACCTTC
cdr3_aa: CASSLGGVTF

j_call: TRBJ1-2
clone_size: NA
v_call: TRBV7-3
d_call: NA
cdr3_nt: TGTGCCAGCAGCTCAACGGGGAGGTATGGCTACACCTTC
cdr3_aa: CASSSTGRYGYTF

j_call: TRBJ1-2
clone_size: NA
v_call: TRBV6-6
d_call: NA
cdr3_nt: TGTGCCACCCAACGCCAGGGGAACTATGGCTACACCTTC
cdr3_aa: CATQRQGNYGYTF

j_call: TRBJ1-5
clone_size: NA
v_call: TRBV28
d_call: TRBD1
cdr3_nt: TGTGCCAGCAGTCTACAGGGGTTCTCGAGCAATCAGCCCCAGCATTTT
cdr3_aa: CASSLQGFSSNQPQHF

j_call: TRBJ2-1
clone_size: NA
v_call: TRBV7-8
d_call: NA
cdr3_nt: TGTGCCAGCAGCTTACCCAAGTCGGGAGAGTCCTACAATGAGCAGTTCTTC
cdr3_aa: CASSLPKSGESYNEQFF

j_call: TRBJ2-7
clone_size: NA
v_call: TRBV28
d_call: NA
cdr3_nt: TGTGCCAGCAGTTTATTGGCAGGGGCCTACGAGCAGTACTTC
cdr3_aa: CASSLLAGAYEQYF

j_call: TRBJ2-3
clone_size: NA
v_call: TRBV4-2
d_call: TRBD2
cdr3_nt: TGTGCCAGCAGCCAAGGGGCAGGGAGGGAATATTTT
cdr3_aa: CASSQGAGREYF

j_call: TRBJ1-4
clone_size: NA
v_call: TRBV10-2
d_call: TRBD1
cdr3_nt: TGCGCCAGCAGACAGGGGGCATATGAAAAACTGTTTTTT
cdr3_aa: CASRQGAYEKLFF

j_call: TRBJ2-1
clone_size: NA
v_call: TRBV5-4
d_call: TRBD1
cdr3_nt: TGTGCCAGCAGCTCCCCCGGGACAGGGTACAATGAGCAGTTCTTC
cdr3_aa: CASSSPGTGYNEQFF

j_call: TRBJ2-5
clone_size: NA
v_call: TRBV7-2
d_call: TRBD1
cdr3_nt: TGTGCCAGCAGCTTAGAAGCGACAGGGGTGGGGGGGACCCAGTACTTC
cdr3_aa: CASSLEATGVGGTQYF

j_call: TRBJ2-1
clone_size: few
v_call: TRBV7-9
d_call: TRBD1
cdr3_nt: TGTGCCAGCAGCTTCCAGACAGGGTGGTCCTACAATGAGCAGTTCTTC
cdr3_aa: CASSFQTGWSYNEQFF

j_call: TRBJ1-5
clone_size: NA
v_call: TRBV7-9
d_call: TRBD1
cdr3_nt: TGTGCCAGCAGCTCCGGGGACAGGGTCGGGCAGCCCCAGCATTTT
cdr3_aa: CASSSGDRVGQPQHF

j_call: TRBJ2-5
clone_size: NA
v_call: TRBV7-3
d_call: TRBD1
cdr3_nt: TGTGCCAGCAGCTTAACGAGGACAGGGAGTCAAGAGACCCAGTACTTC
cdr3_aa: CASSLTRTGSQETQYF